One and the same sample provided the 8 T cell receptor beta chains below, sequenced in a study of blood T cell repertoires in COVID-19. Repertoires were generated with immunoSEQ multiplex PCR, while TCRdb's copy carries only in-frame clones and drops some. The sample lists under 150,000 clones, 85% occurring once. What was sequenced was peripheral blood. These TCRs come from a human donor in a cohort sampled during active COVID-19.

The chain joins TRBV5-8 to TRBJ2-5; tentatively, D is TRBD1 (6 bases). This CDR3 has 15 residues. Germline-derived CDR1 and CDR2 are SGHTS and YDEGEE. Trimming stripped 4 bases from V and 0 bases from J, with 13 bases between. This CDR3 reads CASSLGQRNQETQYF. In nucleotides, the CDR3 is TGTGCCAGCAGCCTCGGACAGAGAAACCAAGAGACCCAGTACTTC.

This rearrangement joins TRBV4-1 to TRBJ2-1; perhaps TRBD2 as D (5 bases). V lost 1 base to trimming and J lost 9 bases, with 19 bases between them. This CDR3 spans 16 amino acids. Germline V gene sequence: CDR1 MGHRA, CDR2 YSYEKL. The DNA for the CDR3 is TGCGCCAGCAGCCAAGCGGCAGGCGTCATAGGGAGTGAGCAGTTCTTC. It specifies CASSQAAGVIGSEQFF.

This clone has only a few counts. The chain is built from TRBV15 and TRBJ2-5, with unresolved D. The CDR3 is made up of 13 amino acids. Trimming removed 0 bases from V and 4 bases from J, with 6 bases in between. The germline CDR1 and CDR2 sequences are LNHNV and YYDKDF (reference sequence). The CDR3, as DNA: TGTGCCACCAGCAGAGATCCTCGAGAGACCCAGTACTTC. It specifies CATSRDPRETQYF.

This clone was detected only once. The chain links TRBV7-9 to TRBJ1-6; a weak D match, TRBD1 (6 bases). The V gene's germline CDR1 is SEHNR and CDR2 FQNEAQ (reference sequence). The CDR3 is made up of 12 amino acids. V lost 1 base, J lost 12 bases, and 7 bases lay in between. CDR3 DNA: TGTGCCAGCAGCTTAGAACAGGGACCCCTCCACTTT. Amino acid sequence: CASSLEQGPLHF.

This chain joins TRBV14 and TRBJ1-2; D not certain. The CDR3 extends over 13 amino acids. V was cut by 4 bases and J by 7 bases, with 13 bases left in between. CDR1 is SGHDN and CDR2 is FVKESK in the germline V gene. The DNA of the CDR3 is TGTGCCAGCAGCCCAGTCCGGGGTTTTGGCTACACCTTC. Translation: CASSPVRGFGYTF.

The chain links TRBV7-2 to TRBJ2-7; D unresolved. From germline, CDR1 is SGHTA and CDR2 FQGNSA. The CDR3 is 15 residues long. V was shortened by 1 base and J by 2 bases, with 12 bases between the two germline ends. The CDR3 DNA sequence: TGTGCCAGCAGCTTAGGTGTAGTGGTCACCTACGAGCAGTACTTC. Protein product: CASSLGVVVTYEQYF.

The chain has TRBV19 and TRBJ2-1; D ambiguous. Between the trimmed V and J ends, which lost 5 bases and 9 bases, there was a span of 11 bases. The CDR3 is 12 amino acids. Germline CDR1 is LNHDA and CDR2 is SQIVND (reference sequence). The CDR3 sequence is CASSGLHSEQFF. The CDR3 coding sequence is TGTGCCAGTAGTGGTCTCCACAGTGAGCAGTTCTTC.

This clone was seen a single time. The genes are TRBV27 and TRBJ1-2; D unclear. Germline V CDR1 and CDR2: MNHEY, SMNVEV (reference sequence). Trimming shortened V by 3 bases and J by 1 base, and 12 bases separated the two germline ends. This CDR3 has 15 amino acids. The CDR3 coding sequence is TGTGCCAGCAGTTTCCTAGGAGGGAATAACTATGGCTACACCTTC. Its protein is CASSFLGGNNYGYTF.